The 9 T cell receptor beta chains below were found in one sample sequenced in a study of cytomegalovirus exposure and HLA in healthy donors. Only in-frame clones appear in the TCRdb table, and some are missing; sequencing was by immunoSEQ multiplex PCR. The table includes 150,000 to 200,000 clones, around nine tenths detected once. Sequencing was carried out using PBMCs. The source is a woman aged 18-29 years in good health and CMV-seronegative.

The V gene is TRBV18, the J gene TRBJ2-2, with unresolved D. The V and J ends lost 2 bases and 3 bases respectively, with 7 bases between them. Germline loops: CDR1 KGHSH, CDR2 LQKENI. This CDR3 region has 14 residues. CDR3 bases: TGTGCCAGCTCACCAGACGGGTACACCGGGGAGCTGTTTTTT. It yields the protein CASSPDGYTGELFF.

The chain carries TRBV7-2 and TRBJ2-2; D may be TRBD2 (5 bases). V shed 4 bases and J shed 4 bases, with 10 bases lying between them. Looked up from germline, CDR1 is SGHTA and CDR2 is FQGNSA. The CDR3 covers 14 residues. The CDR3 reads CASSSTRGTGELFF. The CDR3, as DNA: TGTGCCAGCAGCTCAACACGGGGCACCGGGGAGCTGTTTTTT.

The chain has TRBV10-3 and TRBJ1-5; D gene ambiguous. V dropped 5 bases and J dropped 3 bases, with 11 bases sitting between them. CDR3 size: 14 residues. The germline gives CDR1 ENHRY, CDR2 SYGVKD. The CDR3 DNA reads as TGTGCCATCAGTTCGGCGGGGAACAATCAGCCCCAGCATTTT. Translated: CAISSAGNNQPQHF.

The CDR3 bases are TGTGCCAGCAGTTACGACCGGGTTTTTAACTATGGCTACACCTTC. This sequence encodes CASSYDRVFNYGYTF. The chain has TRBV6-5 and TRBJ1-2; D ambiguous. The CDR3 spans 15 residues. V lost 2 bases and J lost 1, with 11 bases in between. Looked up from germline, CDR1 is MNHEY and CDR2 is SVGAGI.

This chain links TRBV6-1 with TRBJ1-4; the match to TRBD1 covers 7 bases. With 2 bases clipped from V and 6 bases from J, the junction kept 6 bases outside the gene matches. The CDR3 has 15 residues. Per germline, CDR1 MNHNS and CDR2 SASEGT. This CDR3 reads CASSELGRGYEKLFF. CDR3 in DNA: TGTGCCAGCAGTGAATTGGGCAGGGGGTATGAAAAACTGTTTTTT.

The chain uses TRBV4-3 and TRBJ1-4, with 7 bases aligning to TRBD1. From germline, CDR1 is LGHNA and CDR2 YSLEER. V lost 4 bases to trimming and J lost 2 bases; unmatched junction nucleotides: 7. The CDR3 totals 16 residues. The CDR3 DNA reads as TGCGCCAGCAGCCCCACCCTGACAGGGACTAATGAAAAACTGTTTTTT. Translation: CASSPTLTGTNEKLFF.

The genes are TRBV12-5 and TRBJ2-3; the D gene is possibly TRBD1 (6 bases). V was cut by 6 bases and J by 3 bases, with 10 bases left in between. CDR3 length equals 13 residues. Germline lookup yields CDR1 LGHNT and CDR2 FRNRAP. CDR3 residues: CASGITGTDTQYF. CDR3 sequence (DNA): TGTGCTAGTGGCATAACAGGGACAGATACGCAGTATTTT.

This clone was seen just once. This chain uses TRBV7-2 with TRBJ2-3, with D unclear. The CDR3 sequence is 14 residues long. V shed 6 bases and J shed 2 bases, with 12 bases lying between them. Germline V gene data show CDR1 as SGHTA and CDR2 as FQGNSA. This CDR3 is CASRGPGFTDTQYF. DNA for the CDR3: TGTGCCAGCAGAGGTCCAGGTTTCACAGATACGCAGTATTTT. The variable domain in full, completed from reference TRBV7-2 and TRBJ2-3, reads GAGVSQSPSNKVTEKGKDVELRCDPISGHTALYWYRQSLGQGLEFLIYFQGNSAPDKSGLPSDRFSAERTGGSVSTLTIQRTQQEDSAVYLCASRGPGFTDTQYFGPGTRLTVL.

This clone occurred many times. The rearrangement links TRBV7-9 to TRBJ1-6; D uncertain. The CDR3 is 13 amino acids. Per the germline V gene, CDR1 is SEHNR and CDR2 is FQNEAQ (reference sequence). Trimming took off 3 bases at V and 5 bases at J, with 5 bases between the two ends. CDR3: CASSFSDNSPLHF. In nucleotides, the CDR3 is TGTGCCAGCAGCTTCTCGGATAATTCACCCCTCCACTTT.